This passage covers 16 T cell receptor beta chains from one sample sequenced in a study of T-cell memory formation after mild COVID-19. MiXCR, run by TCRdb on the 5' RACE reads, gives a single entry per CDR3 protein. The sample records about 610,000 distinct CDR3 sequences, 17% being singletons. Material: PBMCs or a T cell subset sorted from them (not recorded which). The receptor source for this set is an adult woman who had mild COVID-19 (a few samples of this study predate the infection). Cell type and time point are not known.

This clonotype was counted at least ten times. The rearrangement joins TRBV7-2 to TRBJ1-6; 10 bases are a match to TRBD1. Looked up from germline, CDR1 is SGHTA and CDR2 is FQGNSA. Trimming at V came to 3 bases and at J to 10 bases, leaving 6 bases not matched to a gene. The CDR3 spans 15 residues. CDR3 protein: CASSFRQGAGSPLHF. As DNA, the CDR3 is TGTGCCAGCAGCTTCCGACAGGGGGCTGGGTCACCCCTCCACTTT.

The rearrangement uses TRBV2 and TRBJ2-2, with 13 bases that match TRBD2. The CDR3 extends over 15 amino acids. V lost 6 bases, J lost 6 bases, and 4 bases stayed unmatched. CDR1 and CDR2 from the germline V gene are SNHLY and FYNNEI. In DNA form, the CDR3 reads TGTGCCAGCAGACTGGGACTAGCGGGATCCGGGGAGCTGTTTTTT. It yields the protein CASRLGLAGSGELFF.

This clonotype was recorded at least ten times. This sequence joins TRBV5-1 and TRBJ2-7, with TRBD1 matching over 11 bases. After removal of 0 bases from V and 7 bases from J, the junction contained 6 bases not matched to a gene. Germline V gene data show CDR1 as SGHRS and CDR2 as YFSETQ. The CDR3 loop spans 15 amino acids. For the CDR3, the DNA is TGCGCCAGCAGCTTGGAAGGACAGGGGGCGTTGGAGCAGTACTTC. It translates to CASSLEGQGALEQYF.

This rearrangement joins TRBV5-1 to TRBJ1-1; the D is unclear. V was pared by 5 bases and J by 2 bases, with 13 bases between. Germline V gene data show CDR1 as SGHRS and CDR2 as YFSETQ. The CDR3 runs 14 residues. The DNA for the CDR3 is TGCGCCAGCAGTCGGAGGACGGACAACACTGAAGCTTTCTTT. Translating it yields CASSRRTDNTEAFF.

The CDR3 DNA reads as TGTGCCACCAGCAGAGAGGCAGGGAGCTCCTACAATGAGCAGTTCTTC. This sequence encodes CATSREAGSSYNEQFF. The rearrangement joins TRBV15 to TRBJ2-1; the D call may be TRBD1 or TRBD2 (5 bases each). Germline V gene lookup returns CDR1 LNHNV and CDR2 YYDKDF (reference sequence). The CDR3 covers 16 residues. V lost 0 bases and J 0 bases, leaving 9 bases between the germline ends.

The CDR3 DNA sequence: TGTGCCAGCACCCAGGGACTAGCCCTCGGCGAGCAGTACTTC. Its protein product is CASTQGLALGEQYF. The rearrangement joins TRBV6-5 to TRBJ2-7; TRBD2 matches 9 bases. V shed 7 bases and J 6 bases; nucleotides not matched to a gene: 10. The CDR3 contains 14 residues. Germline V lookup: CDR1 MNHEY, CDR2 SVGAGI.

This clonotype was counted only a few times. The gene calls are TRBV12-3 or TRBV12-4 and TRBJ2-7, with 9 bases lining up with TRBD2. The V gene end was trimmed by 6 bases and the J gene end by 2 bases; junction bases not matched to a gene: 8. The CDR3 totals 15 residues. CDR3 residues: CASRTGTSWAYEQYF. CDR3 DNA sequence: TGTGCCAGCAGAACTGGGACTAGCTGGGCCTACGAGCAGTACTTC.

The genes are TRBV5-1 and TRBJ2-5, with D perhaps TRBD2 (6 bases). V was pared by 0 bases and J by 3 bases, with 12 bases between. Germline CDR1 and CDR2: SGHRS and YFSETQ. There are 15 residues in the CDR3. CDR3 sequence: CASSLGGLDEETQYF. In nucleotides, the CDR3 is TGCGCCAGCAGCTTGGGGGGACTTGACGAAGAGACCCAGTACTTC.

The V gene is TRBV5-1, the J gene TRBJ2-3; D may be TRBD2 (6 bases). This CDR3 comprises 16 residues. The germline V gene encodes CDR1 SGHRS and CDR2 YFSETQ. Trimming shortened V by 0 bases and J by 4 bases, and 15 bases separated the two germline ends. CDR3 DNA: TGCGCCAGCAGCTTGGGACTAGATCGCCGGTCAGATACGCAGTATTTT. Its protein product is CASSLGLDRRSDTQYF.

The chain combines TRBV7-2 with TRBJ2-3; 8 nucleotides align to TRBD2. Germline CDR1 and CDR2: SGHTA and FQGNSA. The V gene end was trimmed by 9 bases and the J gene end by 4 bases; junction bases not matched to a gene: 9. The CDR3 consists of 14 residues. The CDR3 bases are TGTGCCAGTCAGCAGCGGGAGAGGGCAGATACGCAGTATTTT. This encodes CASQQRERADTQYF.

This clonotype occurred a few times. CDR3 sequence reads: CATEASGGMNTEAFF. The DNA of the CDR3 is TGTGCCACAGAGGCCTCCGGGGGTATGAACACTGAAGCTTTCTTT. This rearrangement joins TRBV27 to TRBJ1-1; D perhaps matches TRBD1 (5 bases). V shed 10 bases and J shed 0 bases, with 18 bases lying between them. This CDR3 region has 15 residues. The germline V gene has CDR1 MNHEY and CDR2 SMNVEV (reference sequence).

This clonotype was recorded a few times. The chain recombines TRBV20-1 with TRBJ1-1, with TRBD1 identical over 9 bases. The junction had 8 bases not matched to a gene; V was cut back by 5 bases and J by 4 bases. Germline V gene sequence: CDR1 DFQATT, CDR2 SNEGSKA (reference sequence). The CDR3 loop spans 14 amino acids. In DNA form, the CDR3 reads TGCAGTGCTCCCATACCGACAGGGGGCACTGAAGCTTTCTTT. It translates to CSAPIPTGGTEAFF.

DNA of the CDR3: TGTGCCAGCAGCTTTTTGGGGTCTAGCACAGATACGCAGTATTTT. Translated: CASSFLGSSTDTQYF. The rearrangement uses TRBV7-3 and TRBJ2-3; D not certain. V dropped 3 bases and J dropped 0 bases, with 10 bases sitting between them. This CDR3 has 15 amino acids. Germline V gene lookup returns CDR1 SGHTA and CDR2 FQGTGA.

In this sample, this clonotype turned up a few times. The chain is built from TRBV28 and TRBJ2-7; TRBD2 agrees at 7 bases. J was trimmed by 2 bases and V by 5 bases; bases with no gene match: 6. CDR3 size: 14 residues. Germline V gene sequence: CDR1 MDHEN, CDR2 SYDVKM. DNA for the CDR3: TGTGCCAGCAGTCAAGCGGGAACCACCTACGAGCAGTACTTC. It codes for CASSQAGTTYEQYF.

This clonotype occurred many times. The J gene is TRBJ2-2, the V gene TRBV24-1, with 10 nucleotides matching TRBD1. The trim removed 2 bases at V and 4 bases at J, leaving 6 bases unmatched. CDR3 length: 17 amino acids. The germline V gene encodes CDR1 KGHDR and CDR2 SFDVKD. In nucleotides, the CDR3 is TGTGCCACCAGTGATTCTCCCGGGACAGGGGTCACCGGGGAGCTGTTTTTT. Protein product: CATSDSPGTGVTGELFF.

The chain employs TRBV7-2 and TRBJ2-2; the match to TRBD2 covers 7 bases. V was pared by 4 bases and J by 2 bases, with 4 bases of the junction left unmatched. This CDR3 region has 15 residues. Germline CDR1 and CDR2: SGHTA and FQGNSA. CDR3 in amino acids: CASSSSGINTGELFF. CDR3 DNA: TGTGCCAGCAGCTCAAGCGGGATTAACACCGGGGAGCTGTTTTTT.